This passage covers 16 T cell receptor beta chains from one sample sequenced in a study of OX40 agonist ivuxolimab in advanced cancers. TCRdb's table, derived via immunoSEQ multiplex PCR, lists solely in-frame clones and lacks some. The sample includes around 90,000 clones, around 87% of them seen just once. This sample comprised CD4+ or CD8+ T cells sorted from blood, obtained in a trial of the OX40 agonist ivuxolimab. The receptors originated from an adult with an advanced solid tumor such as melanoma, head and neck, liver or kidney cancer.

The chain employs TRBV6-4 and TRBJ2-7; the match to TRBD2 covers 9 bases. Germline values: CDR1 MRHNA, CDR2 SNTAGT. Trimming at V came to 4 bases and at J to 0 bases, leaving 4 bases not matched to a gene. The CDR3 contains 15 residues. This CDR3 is CASSGGLACSYEQYV. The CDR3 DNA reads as TGTGCCAGCAGTGGAGGACTAGCGTGCTCCTACGAGCAGTACGTC.

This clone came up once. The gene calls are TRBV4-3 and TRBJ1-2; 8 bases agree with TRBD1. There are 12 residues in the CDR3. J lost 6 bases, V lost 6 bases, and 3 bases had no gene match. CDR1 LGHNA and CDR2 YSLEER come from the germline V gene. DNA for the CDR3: TGCGCCAGCAGAAAACAGGGGGATGGCTACACCTTC. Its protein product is CASRKQGDGYTF.

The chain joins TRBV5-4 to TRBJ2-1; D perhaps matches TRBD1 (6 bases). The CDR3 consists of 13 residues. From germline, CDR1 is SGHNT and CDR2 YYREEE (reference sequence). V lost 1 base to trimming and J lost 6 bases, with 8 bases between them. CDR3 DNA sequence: TGTGCCAGCAGCTTGACAGGGACCAATGAGCAGTTCTTC. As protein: CASSLTGTNEQFF.

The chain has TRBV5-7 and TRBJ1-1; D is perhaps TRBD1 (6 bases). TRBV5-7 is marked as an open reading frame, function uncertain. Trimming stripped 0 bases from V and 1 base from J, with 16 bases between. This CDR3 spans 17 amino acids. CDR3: CASSLALWGARNTEAFF. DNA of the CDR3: TGTGCCAGCAGCTTGGCACTATGGGGGGCGCGGAACACTGAAGCTTTCTTT.

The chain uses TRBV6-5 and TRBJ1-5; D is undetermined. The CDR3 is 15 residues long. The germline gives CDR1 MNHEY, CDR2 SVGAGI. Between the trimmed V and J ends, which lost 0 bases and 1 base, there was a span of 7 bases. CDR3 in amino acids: CASSYSITSNQPQHF. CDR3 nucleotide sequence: TGTGCCAGCAGTTACTCGATAACAAGCAATCAGCCCCAGCATTTT.

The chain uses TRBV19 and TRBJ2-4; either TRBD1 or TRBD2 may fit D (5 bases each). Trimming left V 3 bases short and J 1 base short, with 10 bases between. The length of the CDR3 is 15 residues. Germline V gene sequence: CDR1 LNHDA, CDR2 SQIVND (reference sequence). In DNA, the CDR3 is TGTGCCAGTAGTATGGGGCCGGGGGCCAAAAACATTCAGTACTTC. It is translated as CASSMGPGAKNIQYF.

The CDR3 is CASSIETQPQETQYF. CDR3 nucleotides: TGTGCCAGTAGTATAGAAACTCAGCCCCAAGAGACCCAGTACTTC. This chain joins TRBV19 and TRBJ2-5; D not certain. The germline V and J ends were trimmed by 0 bases and 1 base, with 9 bases remaining between them. The CDR3 runs 15 residues. Germline lookup yields CDR1 LNHDA and CDR2 SQIVND (reference sequence).

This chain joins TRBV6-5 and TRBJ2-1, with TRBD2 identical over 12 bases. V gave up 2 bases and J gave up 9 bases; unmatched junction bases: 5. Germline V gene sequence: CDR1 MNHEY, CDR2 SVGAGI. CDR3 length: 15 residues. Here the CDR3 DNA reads TGTGCCAGCAGTTACCTAGCGGGAGGGCCTAGTGAGCAGTTCTTC. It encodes CASSYLAGGPSEQFF.

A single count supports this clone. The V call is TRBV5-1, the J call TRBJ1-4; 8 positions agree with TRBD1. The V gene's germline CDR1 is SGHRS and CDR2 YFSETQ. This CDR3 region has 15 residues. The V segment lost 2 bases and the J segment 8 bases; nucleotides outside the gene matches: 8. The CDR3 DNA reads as TGCGCCAGCAGCTTTACCAGGGGGCTACCGGAAAAACTGTTTTTT. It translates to CASSFTRGLPEKLFF. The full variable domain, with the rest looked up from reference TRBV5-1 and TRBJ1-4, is KAGVTQTPRYLIKTRGQQVTLSCSPISGHRSVSWYQQTPGQGLQFLFEYFSETQRNKGNFPGRFSGRQFSNSRSEMNVSTLELGDSALYLCASSFTRGLPEKLFFGSGTQLSVL.

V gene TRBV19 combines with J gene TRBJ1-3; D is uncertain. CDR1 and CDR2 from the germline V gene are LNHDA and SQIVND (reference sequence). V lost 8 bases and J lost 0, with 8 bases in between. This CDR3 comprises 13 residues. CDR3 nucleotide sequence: TGTGCCAGTCAGGTAACCTCTGGAAACACCATATATTTT. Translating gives CASQVTSGNTIYF.

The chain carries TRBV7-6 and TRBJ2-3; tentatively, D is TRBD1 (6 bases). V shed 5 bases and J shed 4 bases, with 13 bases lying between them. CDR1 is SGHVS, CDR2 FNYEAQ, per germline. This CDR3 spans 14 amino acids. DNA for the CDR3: TGTGCCAGCAGCCCAACAGGGCTAGCAGATACGCAGTATTTT. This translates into CASSPTGLADTQYF.

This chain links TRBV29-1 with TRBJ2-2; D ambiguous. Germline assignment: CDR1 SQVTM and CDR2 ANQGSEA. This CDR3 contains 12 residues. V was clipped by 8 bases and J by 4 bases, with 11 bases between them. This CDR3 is CSFRLSTGELFF. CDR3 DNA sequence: TGCAGCTTTCGACTCAGCACCGGGGAGCTGTTTTTT.

As DNA, the CDR3 is TGCGCCAGCAGTATTTTAGGAGGAGTGGGTGAGCAGTTCTTC. Its protein is CASSILGGVGEQFF. The gene calls are TRBV5-1 and TRBJ2-1; D is possibly TRBD2 (5 bases). Trimming removed 5 bases at V and 9 bases at J, with 18 bases between. Germline V CDR1 and CDR2: SGHRS, YFSETQ. This CDR3 region has 14 residues.

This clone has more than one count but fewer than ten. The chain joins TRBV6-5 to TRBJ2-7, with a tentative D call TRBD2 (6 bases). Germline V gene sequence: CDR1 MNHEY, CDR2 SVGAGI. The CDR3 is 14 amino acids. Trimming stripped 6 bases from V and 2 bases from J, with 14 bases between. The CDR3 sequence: CASRPTGRTYEQYF. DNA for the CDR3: TGTGCCAGCAGGCCTACCGGGAGAACCTACGAGCAGTACTTC.

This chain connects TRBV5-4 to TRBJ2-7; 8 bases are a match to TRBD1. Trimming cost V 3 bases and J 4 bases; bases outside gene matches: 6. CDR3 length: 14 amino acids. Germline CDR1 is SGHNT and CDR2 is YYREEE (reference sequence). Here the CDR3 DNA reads TGTGCCAGCAGCTCTGACAGGGGCAGATACGAGCAGTACTTC. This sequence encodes CASSSDRGRYEQYF.

CDR3 amino acids: CASSLDPANTEAFF. The CDR3 DNA is TGCGCCAGCAGCTTGGATCCAGCGAACACTGAAGCTTTCTTT. The genes are TRBV5-1 and TRBJ1-1; D is ambiguous. Germline CDR1 and CDR2: SGHRS and YFSETQ. Trimming shortened V by 0 bases and J by 1 base, and 7 bases separated the two germline ends. This CDR3 spans 14 amino acids.